This record covers a single T cell receptor beta chain. The data derive from a study of blood T cell repertoires in COVID-19. Allocation to cohorts depended on clinical history reported by the participants. The assay was immunoSEQ multiplex PCR, and TCRdb's table has in-frame clones only and misses some. Of a few hundred thousand clones detected, approximately 90% appear once; the ten largest clones hold 0.7% to 0.95%. The length of the CDR3 is 12 residues. From germline, CDR1 is SGHNT and CDR2 YYREEE (reference sequence). Trimming stripped 3 bases from V and 6 bases from J, with 7 bases between. The genes are TRBV5-4 and TRBJ1-5; D is unclear. Specimen: PBMCs or T cells enriched from blood (not recorded which). The TCR was taken from a woman aged 35 to 49 who had been exposed to COVID-19. CDR3 nucleotide sequence: TGTGCCAGCAGCTCAGATTCTCAGCCCCAGCATTTT. Its protein product is CASSSDSQPQHF.